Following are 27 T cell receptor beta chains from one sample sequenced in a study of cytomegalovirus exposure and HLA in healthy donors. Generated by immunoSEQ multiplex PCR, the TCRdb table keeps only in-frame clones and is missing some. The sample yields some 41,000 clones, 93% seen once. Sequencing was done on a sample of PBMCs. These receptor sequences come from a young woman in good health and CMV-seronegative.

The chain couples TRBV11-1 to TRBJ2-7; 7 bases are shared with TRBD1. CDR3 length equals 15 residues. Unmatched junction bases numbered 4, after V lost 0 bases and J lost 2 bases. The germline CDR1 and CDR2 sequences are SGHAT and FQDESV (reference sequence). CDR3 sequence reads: CASSLAGTDAYEQYF. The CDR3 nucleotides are TGTGCCAGCAGCTTAGCCGGGACAGACGCCTACGAGCAGTACTTC.

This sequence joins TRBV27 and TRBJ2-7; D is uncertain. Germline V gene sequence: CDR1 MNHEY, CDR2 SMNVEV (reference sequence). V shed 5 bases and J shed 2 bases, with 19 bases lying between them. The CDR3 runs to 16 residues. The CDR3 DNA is TGTGCCAGCAGTAGAGCTTTCCAGACAAGTACCTACGAGCAGTACTTC. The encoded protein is CASSRAFQTSTYEQYF.

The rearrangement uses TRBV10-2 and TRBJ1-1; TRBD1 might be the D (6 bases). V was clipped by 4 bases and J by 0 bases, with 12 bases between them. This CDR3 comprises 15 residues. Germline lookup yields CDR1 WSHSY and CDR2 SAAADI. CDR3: CASSGGTPMNTEAFF. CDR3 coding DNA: TGCGCCAGCAGTGGAGGGACACCGATGAACACTGAAGCTTTCTTT.

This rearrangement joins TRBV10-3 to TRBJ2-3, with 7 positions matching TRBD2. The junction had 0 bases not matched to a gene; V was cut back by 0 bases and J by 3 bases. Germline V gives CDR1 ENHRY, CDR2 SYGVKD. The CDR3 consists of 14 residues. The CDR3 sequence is CAISESSGTDTQYF. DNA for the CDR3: TGTGCCATCAGTGAGTCTAGCGGGACAGATACGCAGTATTTT.

CDR3 sequence (DNA): TGTGCCAGCAGTTCCCCGACAGAAGGTCAGCCCCAGCATTTT. Its translation: CASSSPTEGQPQHF. The chain carries TRBV28 and TRBJ1-5, with D possibly TRBD1 on 5 matching bases. V dropped 4 bases and J dropped 6 bases, with 13 bases sitting between them. From germline, CDR1 is MDHEN and CDR2 SYDVKM. This CDR3 contains 14 residues.

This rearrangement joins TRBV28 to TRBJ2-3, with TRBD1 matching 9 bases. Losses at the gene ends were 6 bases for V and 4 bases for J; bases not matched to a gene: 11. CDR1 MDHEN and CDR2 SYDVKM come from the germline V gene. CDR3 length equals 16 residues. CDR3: CASRFGTGQGADTQYF. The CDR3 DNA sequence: TGTGCCAGCAGATTCGGAACGGGACAGGGTGCAGATACGCAGTATTTT.

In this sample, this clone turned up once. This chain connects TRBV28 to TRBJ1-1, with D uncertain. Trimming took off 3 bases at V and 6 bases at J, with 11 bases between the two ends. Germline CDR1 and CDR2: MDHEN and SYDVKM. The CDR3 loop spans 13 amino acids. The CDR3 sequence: CASSLSIGAEAFF. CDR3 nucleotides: TGTGCCAGCAGTTTGTCAATCGGGGCTGAAGCTTTCTTT.

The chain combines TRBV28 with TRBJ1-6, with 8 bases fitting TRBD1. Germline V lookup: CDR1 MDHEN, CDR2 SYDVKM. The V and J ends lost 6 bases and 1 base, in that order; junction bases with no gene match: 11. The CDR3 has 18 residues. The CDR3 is CASSSPGGGRSYNSPLHF. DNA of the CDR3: TGTGCCAGCAGCTCCCCAGGGGGCGGTAGGTCCTATAATTCACCCCTCCACTTT. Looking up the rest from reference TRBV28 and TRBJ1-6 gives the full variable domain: DVKVTQSSRYLVKRTGEKVFLECVQDMDHENMFWYRQDPGLGLRLIYFSYDVKMKEKGDIPEGYSVSREKKERFSLILESASTNQTSMYLCASSSPGGGRSYNSPLHFGNGTRLTVT.

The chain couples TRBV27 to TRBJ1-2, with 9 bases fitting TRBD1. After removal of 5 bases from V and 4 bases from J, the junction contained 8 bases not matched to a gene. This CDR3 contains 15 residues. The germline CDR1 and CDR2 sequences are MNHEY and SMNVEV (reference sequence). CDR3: CASSRRTGDPYGYTF. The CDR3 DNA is TGTGCCAGCAGTCGGCGGACAGGGGACCCCTATGGCTACACCTTC.

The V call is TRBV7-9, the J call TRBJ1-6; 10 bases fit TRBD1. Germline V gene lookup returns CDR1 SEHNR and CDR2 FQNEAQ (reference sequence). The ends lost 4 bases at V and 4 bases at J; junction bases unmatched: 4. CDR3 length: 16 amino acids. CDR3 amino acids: CASSSTGGMYNSPLHF. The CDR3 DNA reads TGTGCCAGCAGCTCGACAGGGGGCATGTATAATTCACCCCTCCACTTT.

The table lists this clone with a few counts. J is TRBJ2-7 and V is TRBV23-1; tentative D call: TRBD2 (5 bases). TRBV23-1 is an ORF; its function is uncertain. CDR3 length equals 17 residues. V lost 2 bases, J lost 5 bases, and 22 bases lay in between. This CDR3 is CASSQLRPLAAGDEQYF. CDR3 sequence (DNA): TGCGCCAGCAGTCAACTCCGGCCCCTAGCTGCTGGGGACGAGCAGTACTTC.

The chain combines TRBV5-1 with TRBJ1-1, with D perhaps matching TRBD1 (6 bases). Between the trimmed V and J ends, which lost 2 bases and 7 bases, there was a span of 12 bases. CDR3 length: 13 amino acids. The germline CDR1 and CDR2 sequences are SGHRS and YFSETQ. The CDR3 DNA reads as TGCGCCAGCAGCTTCGACAGGTTGAATGAAGCTTTCTTT. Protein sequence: CASSFDRLNEAFF.

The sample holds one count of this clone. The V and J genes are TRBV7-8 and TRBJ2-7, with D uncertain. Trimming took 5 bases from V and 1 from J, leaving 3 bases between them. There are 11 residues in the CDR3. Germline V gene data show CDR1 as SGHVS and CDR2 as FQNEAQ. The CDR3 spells CASSPSYEQYF. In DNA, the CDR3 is TGTGCCAGCAGCCCATCCTACGAGCAGTACTTC.

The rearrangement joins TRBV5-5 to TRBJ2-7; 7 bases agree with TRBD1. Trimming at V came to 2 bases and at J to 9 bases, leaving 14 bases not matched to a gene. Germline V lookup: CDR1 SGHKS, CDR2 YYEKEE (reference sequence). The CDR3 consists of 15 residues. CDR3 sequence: CASSLIDRDNFGQYF. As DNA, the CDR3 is TGTGCCAGCAGCTTAATAGACAGGGATAATTTTGGGCAGTACTTC.

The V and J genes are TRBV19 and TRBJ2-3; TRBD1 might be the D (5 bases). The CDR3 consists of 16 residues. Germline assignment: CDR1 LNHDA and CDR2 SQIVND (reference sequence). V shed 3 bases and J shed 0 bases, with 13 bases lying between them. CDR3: CASSMTRPGSTDTQYF. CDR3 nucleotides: TGTGCCAGTAGTATGACCCGGCCAGGGAGCACAGATACGCAGTATTTT.

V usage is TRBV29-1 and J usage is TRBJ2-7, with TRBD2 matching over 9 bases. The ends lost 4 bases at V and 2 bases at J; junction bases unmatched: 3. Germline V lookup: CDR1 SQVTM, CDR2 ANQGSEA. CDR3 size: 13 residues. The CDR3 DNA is TGCAGCGTTGCTGCGGGAGGGACCTACGAGCAGTACTTC. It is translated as CSVAAGGTYEQYF.

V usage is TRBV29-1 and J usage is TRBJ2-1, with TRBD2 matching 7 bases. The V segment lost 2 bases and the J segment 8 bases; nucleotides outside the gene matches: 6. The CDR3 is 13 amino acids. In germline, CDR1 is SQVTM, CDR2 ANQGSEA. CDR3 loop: CSVERGTSDEQFF. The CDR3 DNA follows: TGCAGCGTTGAAAGAGGTACTAGCGATGAGCAGTTCTTC.

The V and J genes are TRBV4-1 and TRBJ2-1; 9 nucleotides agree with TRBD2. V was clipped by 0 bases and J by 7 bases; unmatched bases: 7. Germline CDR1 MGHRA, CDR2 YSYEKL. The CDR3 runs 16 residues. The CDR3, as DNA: TGCGCCAGCAGCCAAGATGGAAGCGGGAGGTCGAATGAGCAGTTCTTC. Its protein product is CASSQDGSGRSNEQFF.

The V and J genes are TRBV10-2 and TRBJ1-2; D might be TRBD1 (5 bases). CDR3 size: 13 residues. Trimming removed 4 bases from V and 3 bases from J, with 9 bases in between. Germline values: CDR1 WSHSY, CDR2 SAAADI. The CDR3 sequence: CASSATEYYGYTF. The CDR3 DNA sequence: TGCGCCAGCAGTGCGACAGAATACTATGGCTACACCTTC.

The CDR3 nucleotides read TGTGCCAGCAGAAAACGGGACTTGTCCTACAATGAGCAGTTCTTC. Protein: CASRKRDLSYNEQFF. The rearrangement joins TRBV6-4 to TRBJ2-1; a weak D match, TRBD2 (6 bases). The V gene lost 6 bases and the J gene lost 1 base, with 13 bases spanning the gap. This CDR3 is built from 15 residues. Germline V gene sequence: CDR1 MRHNA, CDR2 SNTAGT.

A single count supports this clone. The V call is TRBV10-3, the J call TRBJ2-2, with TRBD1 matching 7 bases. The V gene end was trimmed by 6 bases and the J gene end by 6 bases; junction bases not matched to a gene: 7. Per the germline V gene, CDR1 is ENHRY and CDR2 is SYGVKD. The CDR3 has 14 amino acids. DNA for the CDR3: TGTGCCATCAGAGGACAGGCTCAGGCCGGGGAGCTGTTTTTT. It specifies CAIRGQAQAGELFF.

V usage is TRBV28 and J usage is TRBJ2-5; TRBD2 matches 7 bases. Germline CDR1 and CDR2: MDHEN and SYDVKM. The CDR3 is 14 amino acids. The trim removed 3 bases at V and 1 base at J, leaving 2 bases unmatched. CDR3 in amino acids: CASSFGGSQETQYF. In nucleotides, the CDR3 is TGTGCCAGCAGTTTCGGGGGGTCCCAAGAGACCCAGTACTTC.

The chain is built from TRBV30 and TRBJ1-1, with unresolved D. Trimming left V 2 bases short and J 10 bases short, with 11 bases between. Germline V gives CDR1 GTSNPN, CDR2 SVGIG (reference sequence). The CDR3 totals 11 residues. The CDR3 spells CAWSPPEGAFF. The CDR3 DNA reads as TGTGCCTGGAGTCCCCCCGAGGGAGCTTTCTTT.

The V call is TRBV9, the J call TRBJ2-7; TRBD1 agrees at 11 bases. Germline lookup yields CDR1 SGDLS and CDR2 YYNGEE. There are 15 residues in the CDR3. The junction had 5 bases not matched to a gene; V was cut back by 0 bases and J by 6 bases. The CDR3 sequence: CASSVEGQGGGEQYF. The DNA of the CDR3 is TGTGCCAGCAGCGTAGAGGGACAGGGGGGAGGCGAGCAGTACTTC.

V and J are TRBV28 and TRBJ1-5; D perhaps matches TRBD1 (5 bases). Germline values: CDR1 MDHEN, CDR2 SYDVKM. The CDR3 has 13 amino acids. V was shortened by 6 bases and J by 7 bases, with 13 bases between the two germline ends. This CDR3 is CASSWQGRQPQHF. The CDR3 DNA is TGTGCCAGCAGCTGGCAGGGAAGGCAGCCCCAGCATTTT.

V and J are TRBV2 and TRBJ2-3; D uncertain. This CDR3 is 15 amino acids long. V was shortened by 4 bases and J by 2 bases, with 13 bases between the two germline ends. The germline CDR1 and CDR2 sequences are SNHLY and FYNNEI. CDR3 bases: TGTGCCAGCAGTGCCTCGGTGGGCTCCACAGATACGCAGTATTTT. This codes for CASSASVGSTDTQYF.

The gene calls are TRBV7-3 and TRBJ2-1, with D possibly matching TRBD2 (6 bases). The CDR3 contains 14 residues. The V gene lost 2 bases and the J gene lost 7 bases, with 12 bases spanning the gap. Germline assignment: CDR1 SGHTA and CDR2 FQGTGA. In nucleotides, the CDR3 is TGTGCCAGCAGCTTAGAACGGGAGCCGAATGAGCAGTTCTTC. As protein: CASSLEREPNEQFF. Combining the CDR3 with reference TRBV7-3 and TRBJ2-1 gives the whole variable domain GAGVSQTPSNKVTEKGKYVELRCDPISGHTALYWYRQSLGQGPEFLIYFQGTGAADDSGLPNDRFFAVRPEGSVSTLKIQRTERGDSAVYLCASSLEREPNEQFFGPGTRLTVL.